This T cell receptor beta chain was documented in a study of blood T cell repertoires in COVID-19. Study background: The United States, Italy and Spain were the sources of the acute and convalescent COVID-19 samples. PBMCs, B-cell-depleted T cells, or T cells were the source of the cDNA or gDNA that made up the material.

In the original workflow: Quantification of nucleated cells was approximated via reference gene primer amplification. Using immunoSEQ multiplex PCR, the repertoire was profiled, and TCRdb retains in-frame clones only, with some absent. V, J and clone size were drawn from that table, and D and trimming were deduced from the DNA. The table lists around 110,000 clones, about four fifths of them singletons, with roughly 17% in the top ten. The table lists this clone with a few counts. The sample taken for sequencing was peripheral blood. This TCR derives from a man in his fifties or sixties with active or convalescent COVID-19.

The CDR3 here is CASSSPGTGGYNEQFF. CDR3 sequence (DNA): TGTGCCAGCAGTTCACCCGGCACCGGGGGCTACAATGAGCAGTTCTTC. The chain is built from TRBV6-5 and TRBJ2-1; maybe TRBD2 (6 bases). The ends were cut back, 4 bases at V and 3 bases at J, with 16 bases in the middle. Germline V gene lookup returns CDR1 MNHEY and CDR2 SVGAGI. The length of the CDR3 is 16 residues.